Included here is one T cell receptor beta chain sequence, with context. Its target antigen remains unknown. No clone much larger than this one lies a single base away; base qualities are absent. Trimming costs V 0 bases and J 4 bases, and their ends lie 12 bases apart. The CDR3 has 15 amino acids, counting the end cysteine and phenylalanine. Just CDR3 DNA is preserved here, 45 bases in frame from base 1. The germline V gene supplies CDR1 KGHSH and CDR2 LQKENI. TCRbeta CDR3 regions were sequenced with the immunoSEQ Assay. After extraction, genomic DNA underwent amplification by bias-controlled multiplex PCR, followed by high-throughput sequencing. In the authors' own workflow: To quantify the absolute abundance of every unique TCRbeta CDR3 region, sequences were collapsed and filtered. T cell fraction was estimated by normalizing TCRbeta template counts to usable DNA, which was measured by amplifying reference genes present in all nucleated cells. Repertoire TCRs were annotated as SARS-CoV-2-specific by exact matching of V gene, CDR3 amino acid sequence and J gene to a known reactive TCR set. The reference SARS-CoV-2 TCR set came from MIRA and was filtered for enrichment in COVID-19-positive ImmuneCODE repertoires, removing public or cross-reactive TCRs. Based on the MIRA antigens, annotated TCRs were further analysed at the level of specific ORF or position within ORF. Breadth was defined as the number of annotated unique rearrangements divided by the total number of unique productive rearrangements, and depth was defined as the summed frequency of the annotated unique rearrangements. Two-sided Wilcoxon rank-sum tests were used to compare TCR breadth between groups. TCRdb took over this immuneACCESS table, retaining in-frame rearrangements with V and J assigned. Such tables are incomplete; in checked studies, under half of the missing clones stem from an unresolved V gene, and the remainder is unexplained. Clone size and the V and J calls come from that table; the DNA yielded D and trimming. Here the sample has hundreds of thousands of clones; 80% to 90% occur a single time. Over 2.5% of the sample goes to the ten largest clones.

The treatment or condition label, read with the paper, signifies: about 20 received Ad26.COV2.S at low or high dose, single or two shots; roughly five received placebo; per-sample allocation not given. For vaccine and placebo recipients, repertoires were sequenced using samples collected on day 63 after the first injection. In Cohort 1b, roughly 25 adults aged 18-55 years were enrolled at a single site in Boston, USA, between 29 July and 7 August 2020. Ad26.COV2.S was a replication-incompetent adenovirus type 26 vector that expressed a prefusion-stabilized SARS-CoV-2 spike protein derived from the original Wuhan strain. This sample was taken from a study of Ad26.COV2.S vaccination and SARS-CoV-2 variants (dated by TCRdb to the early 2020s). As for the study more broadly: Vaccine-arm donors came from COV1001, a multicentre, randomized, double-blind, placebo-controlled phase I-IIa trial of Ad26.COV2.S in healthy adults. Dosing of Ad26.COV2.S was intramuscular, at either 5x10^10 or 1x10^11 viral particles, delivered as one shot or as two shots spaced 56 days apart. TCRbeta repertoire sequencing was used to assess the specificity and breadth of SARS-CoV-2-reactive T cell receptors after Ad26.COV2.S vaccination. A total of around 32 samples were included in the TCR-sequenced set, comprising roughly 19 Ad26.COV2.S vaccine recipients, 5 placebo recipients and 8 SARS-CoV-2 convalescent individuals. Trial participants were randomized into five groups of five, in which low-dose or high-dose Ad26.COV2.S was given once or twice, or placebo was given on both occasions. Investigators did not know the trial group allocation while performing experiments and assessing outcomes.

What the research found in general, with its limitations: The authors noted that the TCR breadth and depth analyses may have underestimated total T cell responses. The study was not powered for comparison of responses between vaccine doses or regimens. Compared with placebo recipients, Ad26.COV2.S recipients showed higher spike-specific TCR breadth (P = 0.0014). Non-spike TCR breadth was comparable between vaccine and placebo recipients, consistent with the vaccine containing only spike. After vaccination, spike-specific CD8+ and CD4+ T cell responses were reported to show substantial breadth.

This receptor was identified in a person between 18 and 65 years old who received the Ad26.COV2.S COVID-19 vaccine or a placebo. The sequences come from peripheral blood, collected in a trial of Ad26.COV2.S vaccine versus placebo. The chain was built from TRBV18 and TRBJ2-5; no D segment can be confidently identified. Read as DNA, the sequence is TGTGCCAGCTCACCACCGGCAGGCCGTACAGAGACCCAGTACTTC. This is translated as CASSPPAGRTETQYF.